One and the same sample provided the 7 T cell receptor beta chains below, sequenced in a study of human T cells and chemical hapten exposure. Time point here: patch test 2, 6 weeks after DPC sensitization. The treatment denotes: therapeutic diphenylcyclopropenone sensitization with weekly scalp DPC. TCRdb analysed the RACE reads with MiXCR anew, one entry per CDR3 protein. The sample contains about 110,000 distinct CDR3 sequences, 9.2% of which appear only once. The sequencing here drew on whole blood, taken in connection with sensitization to the hapten diphenylcyclopropenone (DPC). These receptors were taken from a woman in her thirties or forties with alopecia areata. Some clones in this sample may be carry-over from other donors' samples.

This clonotype was counted between two and nine times. The chain couples TRBV29-1 to TRBJ1-1; TRBD1 aligns across 7 bases. The CDR3 consists of 13 residues. In germline, CDR1 is SQVTM, CDR2 ANQGSEA. J gave up 3 bases and V 6 bases, and 7 bases lay outside the gene matches. DNA of the CDR3: TGCAGCGTAGATAGACAGGGCCACACTGAAGCTTTCTTT. This translates into CSVDRQGHTEAFF.

This chain uses TRBV11-2 with TRBJ1-4, with 7 positions matching TRBD1. V gave up 5 bases and J gave up 6 bases; unmatched junction bases: 9. The CDR3 spans 15 residues. The germline gives CDR1 SGHAT, CDR2 FQNNGV. This CDR3 is CASSPEGAWDEKLFF. CDR3 sequence (DNA): TGTGCCAGCAGCCCTGAGGGGGCCTGGGATGAAAAACTGTTTTTT.

At least ten counts were recorded for this clonotype. The J gene is TRBJ1-2, the V gene TRBV4-1, with D perhaps matching TRBD1 (5 bases). Trimming took 0 bases from V and 5 from J, leaving 13 bases between them. CDR3 length equals 15 residues. The germline V gene has CDR1 MGHRA and CDR2 YSYEKL. DNA of the CDR3: TGCGCCAGCAGCCAAGATCTGACAGACCGTTATGGCTACACCTTC. Translation gives CASSQDLTDRYGYTF.

The rearrangement links TRBV7-9 to TRBJ1-1, with D unclear. The length of the CDR3 is 17 residues. Trimming removed 1 base from V and 1 base from J, with 16 bases in between. The germline V gene has CDR1 SEHNR and CDR2 FQNEAQ (reference sequence). The CDR3 DNA sequence: TGTGCCAGCAGCTTAGAGATAGGTGGGCGCTGGAACACTGAAGCTTTCTTT. Translated, it gives CASSLEIGGRWNTEAFF.

This clonotype has only a few counts. In DNA form, the CDR3 reads TGTGCCAGTACCCGGAGGGCAGGGGCGGGTGAAGAGACCCAGTACTTC. Protein: CASTRRAGAGEETQYF. The chain couples TRBV19 to TRBJ2-5; D tentatively reads TRBD1 or TRBD2 (6 bases each). The length of the CDR3 is 16 residues. The germline V gene encodes CDR1 LNHDA and CDR2 SQIVND (reference sequence). Trimming removed 7 bases from V and 3 bases from J, with 21 bases in between.

There are many counts of this clonotype. V gene TRBV28 combines with J gene TRBJ2-2; TRBD1 might be the D (6 bases). V lost 7 bases and J lost 5, with 11 bases in between. This CDR3 has 13 amino acids. Germline values: CDR1 MDHEN, CDR2 SYDVKM. The CDR3 here is CASTRGGTGELFF. CDR3 sequence (DNA): TGTGCCAGCACCCGAGGGGGTACCGGGGAGCTGTTTTTT.

The chain employs TRBV11-2 and TRBJ2-5, with a weak D call TRBD2 (5 bases). The CDR3 has 17 residues. V was shortened by 4 bases and J by 0 bases, with 18 bases between the two germline ends. The germline CDR1 and CDR2 sequences are SGHAT and FQNNGV. The CDR3: CASSSKEGPMYQETQYF. The DNA of the CDR3 is TGTGCCAGCAGCTCCAAAGAGGGCCCGATGTACCAAGAGACCCAGTACTTC.